The TCR beta chain under discussion was sequenced for a study of T cells in Graves' hyperthyroidism and ophthalmopathy. Germline CDR1 reads MDHEN; CDR2 reads SYDVKM. Losses at the gene ends were 6 bases for V and 7 bases for J; bases not matched to a gene: 9. The CDR3 runs 15 residues. The sample, blood from the first hyperthyroidism diagnosis, precedes any ophthalmopathy symptoms. The CDR3 regions of TCR beta were amplified from RNA transcripts. Carried out on the TCR CDR3, a first-round RT-PCR used the HTBI primer set. TCRdb re-derived calls from the multiplex PCR reads in MiXCR, one entry per CDR3 protein. Found here are 300,000 to 450,000 distinct CDR3 sequences, approximately 13% of them singletons; the top ten hold less than 25%. This clonotype occurred many times.

The genes are TRBV28 and TRBJ2-7, with 13 nucleotides matching TRBD2. The clonotype was recovered from a young man with Graves' hyperthyroidism that later progressed to Graves' ophthalmopathy. The specimen sequenced was blood. The CDR3 loop is CASRTSGGRLSEQYF. The CDR3 DNA is TGTGCCAGCAGGACTAGCGGGGGGCGACTCTCTGAGCAGTACTTC.